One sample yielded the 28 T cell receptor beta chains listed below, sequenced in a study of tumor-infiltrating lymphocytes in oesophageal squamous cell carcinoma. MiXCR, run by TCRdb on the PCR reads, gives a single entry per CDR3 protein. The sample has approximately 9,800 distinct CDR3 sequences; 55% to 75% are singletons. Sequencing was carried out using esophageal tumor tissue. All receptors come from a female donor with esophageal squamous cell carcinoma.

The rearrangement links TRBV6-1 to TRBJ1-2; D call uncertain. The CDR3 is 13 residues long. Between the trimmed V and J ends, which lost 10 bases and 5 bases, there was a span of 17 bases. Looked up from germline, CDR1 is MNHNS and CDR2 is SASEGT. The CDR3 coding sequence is TGTGCCATCACTCAGGCCCCGGGGTATGGCTACACCTTC. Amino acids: CAITQAPGYGYTF.

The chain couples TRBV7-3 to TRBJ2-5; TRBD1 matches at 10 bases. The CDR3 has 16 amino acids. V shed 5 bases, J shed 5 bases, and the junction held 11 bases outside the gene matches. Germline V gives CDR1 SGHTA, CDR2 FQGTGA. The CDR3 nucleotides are TGTGCCAGCAGCCCTAGGGACAGGGGAGGTTTGGAGACCCAGTACTTC. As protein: CASSPRDRGGLETQYF.

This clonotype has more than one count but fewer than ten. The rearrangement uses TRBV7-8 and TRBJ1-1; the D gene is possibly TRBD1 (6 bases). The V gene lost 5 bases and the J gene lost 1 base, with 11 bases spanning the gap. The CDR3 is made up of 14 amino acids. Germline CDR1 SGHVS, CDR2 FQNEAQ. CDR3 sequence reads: CASSTDSRNTEAFF. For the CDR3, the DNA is TGTGCCAGCAGCACGGACAGCAGGAACACTGAAGCTTTCTTT.

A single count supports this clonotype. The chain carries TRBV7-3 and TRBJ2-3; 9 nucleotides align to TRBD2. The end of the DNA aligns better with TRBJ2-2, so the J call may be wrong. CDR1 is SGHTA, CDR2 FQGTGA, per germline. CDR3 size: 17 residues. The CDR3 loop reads CASSFQASGANTGELFF. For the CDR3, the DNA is TGTGCCAGCAGCTTCCAGGCTAGCGGGGCTAACACCGGGGAGCTGTTTTTT.

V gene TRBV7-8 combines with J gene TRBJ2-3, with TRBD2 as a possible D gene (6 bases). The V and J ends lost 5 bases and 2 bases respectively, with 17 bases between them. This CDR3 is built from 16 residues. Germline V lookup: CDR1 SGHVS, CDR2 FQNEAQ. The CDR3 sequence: CASSPSGPRFTDTQYF. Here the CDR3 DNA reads TGTGCCAGCAGCCCCAGCGGGCCCCGATTCACAGATACGCAGTATTTT.

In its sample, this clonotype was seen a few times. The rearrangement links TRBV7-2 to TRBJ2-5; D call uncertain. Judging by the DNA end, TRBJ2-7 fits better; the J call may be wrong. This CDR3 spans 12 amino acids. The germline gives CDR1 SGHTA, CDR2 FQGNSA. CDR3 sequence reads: CASSLVRYEQYF. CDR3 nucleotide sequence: TGTGCCAGCAGCTTAGTTAGGTACGAGCAGTACTTC.

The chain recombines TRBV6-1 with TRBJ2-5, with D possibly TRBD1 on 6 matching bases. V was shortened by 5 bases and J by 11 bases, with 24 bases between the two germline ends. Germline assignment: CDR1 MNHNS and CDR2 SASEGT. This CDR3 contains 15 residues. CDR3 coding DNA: TGTGCCAGCAGTCCCGACAGGACGGGCTACAATGAGCAGTACTTC. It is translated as CASSPDRTGYNEQYF.

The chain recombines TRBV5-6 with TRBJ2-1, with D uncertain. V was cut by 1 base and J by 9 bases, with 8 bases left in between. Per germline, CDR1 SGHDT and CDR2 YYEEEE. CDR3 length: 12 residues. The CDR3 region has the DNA TGTGCCAGCAGCTTGATGAGAGGTGAGCAGTTCTTC. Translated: CASSLMRGEQFF.

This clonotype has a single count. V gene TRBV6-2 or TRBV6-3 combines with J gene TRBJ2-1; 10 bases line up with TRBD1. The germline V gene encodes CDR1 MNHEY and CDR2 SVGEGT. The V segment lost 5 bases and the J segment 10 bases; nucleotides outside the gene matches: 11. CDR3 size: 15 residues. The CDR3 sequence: CASSEPGQGTYEQFF. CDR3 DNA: TGTGCCAGCAGTGAACCGGGACAGGGGACCTACGAGCAGTTCTTC.

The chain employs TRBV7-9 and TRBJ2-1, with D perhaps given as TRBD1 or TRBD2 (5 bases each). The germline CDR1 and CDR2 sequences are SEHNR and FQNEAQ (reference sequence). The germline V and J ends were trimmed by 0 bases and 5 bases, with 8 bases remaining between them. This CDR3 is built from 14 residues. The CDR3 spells CASSLAGGDNEQFF. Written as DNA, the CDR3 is TGTGCCAGCAGCTTAGCTGGGGGTGACAATGAGCAGTTCTTC.

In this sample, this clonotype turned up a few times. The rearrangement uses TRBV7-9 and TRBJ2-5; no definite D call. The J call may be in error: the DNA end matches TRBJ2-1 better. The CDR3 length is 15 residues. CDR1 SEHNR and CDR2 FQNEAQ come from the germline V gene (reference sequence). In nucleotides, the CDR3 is TGTGCCAGCAGCTTAGATCTTGGCTATTACAATGAGCAGTTCTTC. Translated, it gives CASSLDLGYYNEQFF.

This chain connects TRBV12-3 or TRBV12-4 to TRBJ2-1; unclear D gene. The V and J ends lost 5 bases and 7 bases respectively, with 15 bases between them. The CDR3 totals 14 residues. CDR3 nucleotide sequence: TGTGCCAGCAGTCCCAAGGTCGTTAGGAATGAGCAGTTCTTC. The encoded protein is CASSPKVVRNEQFF.

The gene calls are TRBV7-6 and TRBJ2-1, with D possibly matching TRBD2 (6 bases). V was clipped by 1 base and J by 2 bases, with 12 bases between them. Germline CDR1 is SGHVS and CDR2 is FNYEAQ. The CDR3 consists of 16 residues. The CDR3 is CASSLVQGTPYNEQFF. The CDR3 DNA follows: TGTGCCAGCAGCTTAGTCCAAGGGACTCCCTACAATGAGCAGTTCTTC.

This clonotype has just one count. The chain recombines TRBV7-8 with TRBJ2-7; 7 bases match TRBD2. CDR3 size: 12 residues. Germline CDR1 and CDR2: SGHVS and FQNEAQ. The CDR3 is CATSGTGYEQYF. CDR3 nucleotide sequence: TGTGCTACGAGCGGGACCGGTTACGAGCAGTACTTC.

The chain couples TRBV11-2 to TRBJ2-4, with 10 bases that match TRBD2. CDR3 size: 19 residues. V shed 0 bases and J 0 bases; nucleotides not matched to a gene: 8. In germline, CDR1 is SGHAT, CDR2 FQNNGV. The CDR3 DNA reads TGTGCCAGCAGCTTAGATCTTTTAGCGGGGGGTCTAGCCAAAAACATTCAGTACTTC. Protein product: CASSLDLLAGGLAKNIQYF.

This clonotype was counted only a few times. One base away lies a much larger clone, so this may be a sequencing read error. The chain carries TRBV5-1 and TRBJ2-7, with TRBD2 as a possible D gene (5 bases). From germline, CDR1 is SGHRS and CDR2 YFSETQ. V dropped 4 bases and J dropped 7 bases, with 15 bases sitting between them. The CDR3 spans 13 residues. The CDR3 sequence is CASSLDYSAEQYF. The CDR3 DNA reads TGCGCCAGCAGCCTCGACTATTCTGCTGAGCAGTACTTC.

This CDR3 reads CASSTVGTQYF. The CDR3 region has the DNA TGTGCCAGCAGCACCGTAGGGACCCAGTACTTC. The chain combines TRBV7-2 with TRBJ2-5; no definite D call. V lost 5 bases and J 7 bases, leaving 8 bases between the germline ends. This CDR3 spans 11 amino acids. Germline lookup yields CDR1 SGHTA and CDR2 FQGNSA.

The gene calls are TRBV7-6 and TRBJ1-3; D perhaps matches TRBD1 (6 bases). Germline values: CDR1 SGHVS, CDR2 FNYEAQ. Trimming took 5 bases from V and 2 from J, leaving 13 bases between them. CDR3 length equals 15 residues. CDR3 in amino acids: CASSQGPGTGNTIYF. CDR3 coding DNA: TGTGCCAGCAGCCAGGGGCCAGGGACTGGAAACACCATATATTTT.

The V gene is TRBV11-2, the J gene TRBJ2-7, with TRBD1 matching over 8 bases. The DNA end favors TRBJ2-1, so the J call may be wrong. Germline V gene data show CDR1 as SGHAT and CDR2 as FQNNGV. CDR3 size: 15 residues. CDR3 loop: CASSLMQGAYNEQFF. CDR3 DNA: TGTGCCAGCAGCTTAATGCAGGGGGCGTACAATGAGCAGTTCTTC.

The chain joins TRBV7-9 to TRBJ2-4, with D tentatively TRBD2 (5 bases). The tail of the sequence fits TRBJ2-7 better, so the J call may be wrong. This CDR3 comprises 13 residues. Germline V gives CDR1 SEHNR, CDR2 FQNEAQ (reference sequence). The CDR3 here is CASSLARVNEQYF. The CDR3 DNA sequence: TGTGCCAGCAGCTTAGCGCGGGTAAACGAGCAGTACTTC.

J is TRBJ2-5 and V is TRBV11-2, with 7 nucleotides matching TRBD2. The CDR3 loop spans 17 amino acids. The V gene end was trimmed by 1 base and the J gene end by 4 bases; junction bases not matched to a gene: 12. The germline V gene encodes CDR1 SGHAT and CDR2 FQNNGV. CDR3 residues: CASSLGNSGLGSETQYF. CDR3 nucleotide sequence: TGTGCCAGCAGCTTAGGAAATAGCGGGCTTGGTTCAGAGACCCAGTACTTC.

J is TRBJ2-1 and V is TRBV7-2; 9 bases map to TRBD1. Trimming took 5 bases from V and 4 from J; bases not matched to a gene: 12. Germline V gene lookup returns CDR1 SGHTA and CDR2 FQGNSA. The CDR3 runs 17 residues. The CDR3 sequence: CASSLPTGTGNYNEQFF. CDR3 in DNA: TGTGCCAGCAGCCTTCCCACCGGGACAGGGAATTACAATGAGCAGTTCTTC. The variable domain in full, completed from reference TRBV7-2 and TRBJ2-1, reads GAGVSQSPSNKVTEKGKDVELRCDPISGHTALYWYRQSLGQGLEFLIYFQGNSAPDKSGLPSDRFSAERTGGSVSTLTIQRTQQEDSAVYLCASSLPTGTGNYNEQFFGPGTRLTVL.

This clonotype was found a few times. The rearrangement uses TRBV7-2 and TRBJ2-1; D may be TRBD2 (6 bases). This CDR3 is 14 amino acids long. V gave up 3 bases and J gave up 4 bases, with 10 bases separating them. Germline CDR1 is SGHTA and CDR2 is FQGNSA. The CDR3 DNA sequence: TGTGCCAGCAGCTTTGTAGGAGGGTACAATGAGCAGTTCTTC. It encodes CASSFVGGYNEQFF. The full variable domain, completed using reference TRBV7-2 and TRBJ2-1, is GAGVSQSPSNKVTEKGKDVELRCDPISGHTALYWYRQSLGQGLEFLIYFQGNSAPDKSGLPSDRFSAERTGGSVSTLTIQRTQQEDSAVYLCASSFVGGYNEQFFGPGTRLTVL.

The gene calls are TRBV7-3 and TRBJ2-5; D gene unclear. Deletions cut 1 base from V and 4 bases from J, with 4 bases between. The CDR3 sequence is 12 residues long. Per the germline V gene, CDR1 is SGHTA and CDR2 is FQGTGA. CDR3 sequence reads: CASSLNGETQYF. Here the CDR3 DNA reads TGTGCCAGCAGCTTAAACGGAGAGACCCAGTACTTC.

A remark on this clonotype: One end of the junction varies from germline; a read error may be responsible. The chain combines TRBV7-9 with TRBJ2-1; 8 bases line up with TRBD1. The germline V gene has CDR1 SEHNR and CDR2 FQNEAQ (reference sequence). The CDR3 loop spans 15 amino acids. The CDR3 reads CASSLLRTGISPLHF. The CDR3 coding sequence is TGTGCCAGCAGCTTATTGAGGACAGGGATTTCACCCCTCCACTTC.

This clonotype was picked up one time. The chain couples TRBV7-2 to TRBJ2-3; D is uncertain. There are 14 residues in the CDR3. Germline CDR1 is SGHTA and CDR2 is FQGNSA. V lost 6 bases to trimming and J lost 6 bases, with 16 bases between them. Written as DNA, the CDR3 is TGTGCCAGCAGTCAACGGGTCCTATGGGATACGCAGTATTTT. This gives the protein CASSQRVLWDTQYF.

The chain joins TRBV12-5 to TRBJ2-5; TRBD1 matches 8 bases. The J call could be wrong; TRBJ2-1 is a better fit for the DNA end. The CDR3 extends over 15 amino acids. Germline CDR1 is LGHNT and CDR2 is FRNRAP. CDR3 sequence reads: CASASQGASYNEQFF. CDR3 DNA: TGTGCTAGCGCTTCCCAGGGGGCGTCCTACAATGAGCAGTTCTTC.

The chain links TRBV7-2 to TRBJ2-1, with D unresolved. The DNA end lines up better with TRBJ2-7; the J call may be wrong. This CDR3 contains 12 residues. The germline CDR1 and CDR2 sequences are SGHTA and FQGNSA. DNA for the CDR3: TGTGCCAGCAGCTTAGCGAAGGGCGAGCAGTACTTC. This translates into CASSLAKGEQYF.